Each of the 25 T cell receptor beta chains below was sequenced from the same sample in a study of T cells in Graves' hyperthyroidism and ophthalmopathy. RNA transcripts were the template for amplifying TCR beta CDR3 regions. HTBI primers were employed in a first-round RT-PCR of the TCR CDR3. TCRdb fed the multiplex PCR reads into MiXCR, producing one record per CDR3 protein. This table holds about 370,000 distinct CDR3 sequences, roughly 15% found once. The sequenced sample consisted of blood. The receptors originated from a woman aged 55-69 years with Graves' ophthalmopathy.

Worth noting for this clonotype: One end of the junction does not line up with germline, which may come from a read error. This chain connects TRBV4-1 to TRBJ2-7; possibly TRBD1 or TRBD2 for D (5 bases each). The CDR3 contains 14 residues. Germline assignment: CDR1 MGHRA and CDR2 YSYEKL. The CDR3 here is CASSEEGLTYEQYF. The CDR3 nucleotides are TGCGCCAGCAGCGAAGAGGGGCTAACCTACGAGCAGTACTTC.

Turning to this clonotype: A much larger clone sits a single nucleotide away, making a read error possible. The conserved final phenylalanine or tryptophan is absent from the CDR3, which likely points to a read error. The CDR3 coding sequence is TGCAGTGCTACCCGGACAGGTCCCGCGAACACCGGGGAGCTGTTTCTT. This encodes CSATRTGPANTGELFL. The V gene is TRBV20-1, the J gene TRBJ2-2, with TRBD1 identical over 7 bases. This CDR3 has 16 amino acids. The germline V gene has CDR1 DFQATT and CDR2 SNEGSKA (reference sequence). The V and J ends lost 4 bases and 0 bases, in that order; junction bases with no gene match: 8.

The chain joins TRBV6-6 to TRBJ2-7; 9 bases match TRBD1. The CDR3 length is 16 residues. Germline assignment: CDR1 MNHNY and CDR2 SVGAGI (reference sequence). The junction had 6 bases not matched to a gene; V was cut back by 0 bases and J by 3 bases. CDR3 nucleotide sequence: TGTGCCAGCAGTTACTCATTGGACAGGGGTTTCTACGAGCAGTACTTC. Translated: CASSYSLDRGFYEQYF.

In this sample, this clonotype turned up many times. The J gene is TRBJ2-3, the V gene TRBV5-1; 7 bases fit TRBD1. The CDR3 is 16 residues long. CDR1 and CDR2 (germline): SGHRS, YFSETQ. The J segment lost 6 bases and the V segment lost 5 bases, leaving 15 bases of the junction unmatched. Here the CDR3 reads CASRLPTGSGADTQYF. The CDR3 DNA sequence: TGCGCCAGCAGACTTCCGACAGGGAGCGGAGCGGATACGCAGTATTTT.

This clonotype was recorded many times. This chain uses TRBV10-3 with TRBJ1-2; D uncertain. The V gene lost 8 bases and the J gene lost 8 bases, with 21 bases spanning the gap. The CDR3 runs 14 residues. The V gene's germline CDR1 is ENHRY and CDR2 SYGVKD. The CDR3, as DNA: TGTGCCATCCTCGGTGGGTCAGAGGGAGAAGGCTACACCTTC. It yields the protein CAILGGSEGEGYTF.

This clonotype was seen only a few times. The DNA of the CDR3 is TGTGCCAGTAGTGCCGCCGGGACTAGCGTGCCCGGGGAGCTGTTTTTT. Translated: CASSAAGTSVPGELFF. The chain employs TRBV19 and TRBJ2-2, with 10 nucleotides matching TRBD2. The CDR3 loop spans 16 amino acids. J gave up 6 bases and V 5 bases, and 9 bases lay outside the gene matches. CDR1 and CDR2 (germline): LNHDA, SQIVND (reference sequence).

This clonotype was seen repeatedly, ten times or more. The chain has TRBV11-2 and TRBJ2-1; D not certain. V lost 1 base, J lost 6 bases, and 1 base lay in between. The CDR3 sequence is 11 residues long. From germline, CDR1 is SGHAT and CDR2 FQNNGV. CDR3 in DNA: TGTGCCAGCAGCTTAGTCAATGAGCAGTTCTTC. Translation gives CASSLVNEQFF.

V and J are TRBV20-1 and TRBJ2-1; TRBD1 might be the D (6 bases). CDR3 length: 11 amino acids. Germline V gene lookup returns CDR1 DFQATT and CDR2 SNEGSKA (reference sequence). V was shortened by 5 bases and J by 10 bases, with 12 bases between the two germline ends. CDR3: CSALPDSEQFF. The CDR3 DNA reads TGCAGTGCTCTTCCGGACAGCGAGCAGTTCTTC.

This clonotype was seen at least ten times. This sequence joins TRBV29-1 and TRBJ1-1, with D tentatively TRBD1 (6 bases). V was clipped by 6 bases and J by 0 bases, with 11 bases between them. The CDR3 is 13 residues long. CDR1 is SQVTM and CDR2 is ANQGSEA in the germline V gene. For the CDR3, the DNA is TGCAGCGTCCGTGGACAGCTGAACACTGAAGCTTTCTTT. As protein: CSVRGQLNTEAFF. Using reference TRBV29-1 and TRBJ1-1 for the parts outside the CDR3, the full variable domain is SAVISQKPSRDICQRGTSLTIQCQVDSQVTMMFWYRQQPGQSLTLIATANQGSEATYESGFVIDKFPISRPNLTFSTLTVSNMSPEDSSIYLCSVRGQLNTEAFFGQGTRLTVV.

In this sample, this clonotype turned up many times. The chain carries TRBV2 and TRBJ2-2; D may be TRBD1 (5 bases). CDR1 is SNHLY and CDR2 is FYNNEI in the germline V gene. This CDR3 is built from 15 residues. The V gene lost 3 bases and the J gene lost 6 bases, with 14 bases spanning the gap. The CDR3 spells CASSDRQGNAGELFF. CDR3 DNA sequence: TGTGCCAGCAGTGATAGGCAGGGTAACGCCGGGGAGCTGTTTTTT.

This clonotype was seen ten or more times. This sequence joins TRBV12-3 or TRBV12-4 and TRBJ1-1; no clear D gene. Trimming left V 5 bases short and J 0 bases short, with 4 bases between. The CDR3 loop spans 12 amino acids. The CDR3, as DNA: TGTGCCAGCAGTCAACTGAACACTGAAGCTTTCTTT. This gives the protein CASSQLNTEAFF.

The table lists this clonotype with many counts. V and J are TRBV11-2 and TRBJ2-7, with D uncertain. Germline-derived CDR1 and CDR2 are SGHAT and FQNNGV. V lost 6 bases and J 3 bases, leaving 6 bases between the germline ends. The CDR3 runs 11 residues. CDR3 nucleotide sequence: TGTGCCAGCAGTTCATACTACGAGCAGTACTTC. Its protein is CASSSYYEQYF.

This clonotype was seen at least ten times. The chain carries TRBV27 and TRBJ1-4, with a weak D call TRBD1 (5 bases). The V end lost 6 bases, the J end lost 1 base, and 6 bases lay between the germline ends. Germline V gene data show CDR1 as MNHEY and CDR2 as SMNVEV (reference sequence). This CDR3 spans 13 amino acids. The CDR3 loop reads CASRQGTNEKLFF. The CDR3 DNA sequence: TGTGCCAGCAGGCAGGGAACTAATGAAAAACTGTTTTTT.

This clonotype was found many times. Written as DNA, the CDR3 is TGTGCCAGTAGCGGGAGGGCGAGGAATGAGCAGTTCTTC. It codes for CASSGRARNEQFF. The rearrangement links TRBV2 to TRBJ2-1; 11 nucleotides line up with TRBD2. V was clipped by 9 bases and J by 7 bases; unmatched bases: 5. Germline-derived CDR1 and CDR2 are SNHLY and FYNNEI. This CDR3 contains 13 residues. Drawing the rest from reference TRBV2 and TRBJ2-1, the complete variable domain is EPEVTQTPSHQVTQMGQEVILRCVPISNHLYFYWYRQILGQKVEFLVSFYNNEISEKSEIFDDQFSVERPDGSNFTLKIRSTKLEDSAMYFCASSGRARNEQFFGPGTRLTVL.

This clonotype showed up just a few times. The V call is TRBV20-1, the J call TRBJ1-2; D gene unclear. V dropped 8 bases and J dropped 0 bases, with 10 bases sitting between them. Germline values: CDR1 DFQATT, CDR2 SNEGSKA (reference sequence). This CDR3 comprises 12 residues. CDR3 DNA: TGCAGTACCCTCAGAGCTAACTATGGCTACACCTTC. This codes for CSTLRANYGYTF.

The sample holds many counts of this clonotype. The V call is TRBV5-1, the J call TRBJ2-1, with D tentatively TRBD1 or TRBD2 (5 bases each). Trimming took off 3 bases at V and 8 bases at J, with 21 bases between the two ends. This CDR3 has 16 residues. CDR1 is SGHRS, CDR2 YFSETQ, per germline. CDR3 in amino acids: CASSSGDPGPGDEQFF. The CDR3 nucleotides are TGCGCCAGCAGCTCTGGGGACCCGGGACCCGGCGATGAGCAGTTCTTC. Complete variable domain (other parts from reference TRBV5-1 and TRBJ2-1): KAGVTQTPRYLIKTRGQQVTLSCSPISGHRSVSWYQQTPGQGLQFLFEYFSETQRNKGNFPGRFSGRQFSNSRSEMNVSTLELGDSALYLCASSSGDPGPGDEQFFGPGTRLTVL.

The rearrangement uses TRBV20-1 and TRBJ2-6, with D tentatively TRBD2 (6 bases). Per the germline V gene, CDR1 is DFQATT and CDR2 is SNEGSKA (reference sequence). The length of the CDR3 is 15 residues. Trimming removed 6 bases from V and 0 bases from J, with 12 bases in between. CDR3 loop: CSALGLNSGANVLTF. The CDR3 region has the DNA TGCAGTGCCCTGGGACTGAACTCTGGGGCCAACGTCCTGACTTTC.

The chain couples TRBV11-2 to TRBJ2-1, with D possibly being TRBD2 (7 bases). V was cut by 9 bases and J by 3 bases, with 15 bases left in between. Germline values: CDR1 SGHAT, CDR2 FQNNGV. The CDR3 sequence is 14 residues long. The CDR3 DNA reads as TGTGCCAGAGGGGGGAGGGAGAACTACAATGAGCAGTTCTTC. It codes for CARGGRENYNEQFF.

In this sample, this clonotype turned up a few times. This chain links TRBV20-1 with TRBJ2-5; tentative D call: TRBD1 (5 bases). CDR1 is DFQATT and CDR2 is SNEGSKA in the germline V gene (reference sequence). The CDR3 is 14 amino acids. Trimming stripped 6 bases from V and 4 bases from J, with 18 bases between. As DNA, the CDR3 is TGCAGTGCCCAAGACCCGCAGGGTCGAGAGACCCAGTACTTC. As protein: CSAQDPQGRETQYF.

This clonotype was picked up many times. The chain is built from TRBV20-1 and TRBJ2-7, with D possibly TRBD2 on 5 matching bases. The CDR3 runs to 11 residues. V dropped 3 bases and J dropped 4 bases, with 7 bases sitting between them. CDR1 is DFQATT, CDR2 SNEGSKA, per germline (reference sequence). The CDR3 protein is CSASSGYEQYF. CDR3 in DNA: TGCAGTGCTAGTTCGGGGTACGAGCAGTACTTC.

The CDR3 region has the DNA TGTGCCAGCAGTTTACAGGGCTCTGGGGCCAACGTCCTGACTTTC. It codes for CASSLQGSGANVLTF. V gene TRBV28 combines with J gene TRBJ2-6, with D possibly matching TRBD1 (5 bases). Germline V CDR1 and CDR2: MDHEN, SYDVKM. Trimming stripped 2 bases from V and 0 bases from J, with 5 bases between. The CDR3 extends over 15 amino acids. Full variable domain (remainder filled in from reference TRBV28 and TRBJ2-6): DVKVTQSSRYLVKRTGEKVFLECVQDMDHENMFWYRQDPGLGLRLIYFSYDVKMKEKGDIPEGYSVSREKKERFSLILESASTNQTSMYLCASSLQGSGANVLTFGAGSRLTVL.

The gene calls are TRBV15 and TRBJ2-2; 9 bases fit TRBD2. Germline values: CDR1 LNHNV, CDR2 YYDKDF (reference sequence). J was trimmed by 2 bases and V by 7 bases; bases with no gene match: 2. The CDR3 spans 14 residues. CDR3 DNA sequence: TGTGCCACCAACCTAGCGGGAAACACCGGGGAGCTGTTTTTT. Translation: CATNLAGNTGELFF. The whole variable domain, remainder taken from reference TRBV15 and TRBJ2-2, is DAMVIQNPRYQVTQFGKPVTLSCSQTLNHNVMYWYQQKSSQAPKLLFHYYDKDFNNEADTPDNFQSRRPNTSFCFLDIRSPGLGDTAMYLCATNLAGNTGELFFGEGSRLTVL.

This clonotype came up many times. This chain links TRBV7-2 with TRBJ2-3, with D tentatively TRBD1 or TRBD2 (5 bases each). The germline V and J ends were trimmed by 2 bases and 2 bases, with 11 bases remaining between them. The CDR3 covers 15 residues. CDR1 is SGHTA and CDR2 is FQGNSA in the germline V gene. CDR3 in amino acids: CASSLWGMPTDTQYF. The CDR3 bases are TGTGCCAGCAGCTTATGGGGGATGCCCACAGATACGCAGTATTTT. The variable domain in full, completed from reference TRBV7-2 and TRBJ2-3, reads GAGVSQSPSNKVTEKGKDVELRCDPISGHTALYWYRQSLGQGLEFLIYFQGNSAPDKSGLPSDRFSAERTGGSVSTLTIQRTQQEDSAVYLCASSLWGMPTDTQYFGPGTRLTVL.

Concerning this clonotype: This may be a read error, as it is one base from a much larger clone. No conserved phenylalanine or tryptophan ends this CDR3, so it is likely a read error. The rearrangement links TRBV12-3 or TRBV12-4 to TRBJ2-5; 7 nucleotides agree with TRBD2. Trimming took 5 bases from V and 2 from J; bases not matched to a gene: 5. The CDR3 length is 14 residues. The CDR3 is CASSVLGGQETQYL. In nucleotides, the CDR3 is TGTGCCAGCAGTGTACTGGGGGGGCAAGAGACCCAGTACCTC.

This chain joins TRBV2 and TRBJ1-1, with D hard to call. The V gene lost 5 bases and the J gene lost 3 bases, with 10 bases spanning the gap. The CDR3 loop spans 13 amino acids. Germline assignment: CDR1 SNHLY and CDR2 FYNNEI. For the CDR3, the DNA is TGTGCCAGCAGTCCTCGGGCGTACACTGAAGCTTTCTTT. It is translated as CASSPRAYTEAFF.